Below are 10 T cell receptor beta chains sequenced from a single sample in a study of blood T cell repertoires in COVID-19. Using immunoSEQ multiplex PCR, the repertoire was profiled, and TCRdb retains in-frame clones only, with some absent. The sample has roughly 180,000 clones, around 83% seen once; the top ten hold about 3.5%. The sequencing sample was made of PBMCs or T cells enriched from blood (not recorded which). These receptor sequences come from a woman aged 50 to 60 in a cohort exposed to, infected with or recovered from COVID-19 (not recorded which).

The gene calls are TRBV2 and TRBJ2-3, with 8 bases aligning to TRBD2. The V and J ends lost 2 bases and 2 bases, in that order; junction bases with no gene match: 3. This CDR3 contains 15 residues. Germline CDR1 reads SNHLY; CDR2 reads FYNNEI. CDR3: CASSEHGGATDTQYF. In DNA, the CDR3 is TGTGCCAGCAGTGAACACGGGGGGGCCACAGATACGCAGTATTTT.

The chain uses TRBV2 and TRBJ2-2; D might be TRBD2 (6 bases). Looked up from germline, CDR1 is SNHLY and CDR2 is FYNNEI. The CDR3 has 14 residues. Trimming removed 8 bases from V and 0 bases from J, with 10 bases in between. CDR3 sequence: CASWTTPNTGELFF. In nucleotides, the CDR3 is TGTGCCAGCTGGACTACACCGAACACCGGGGAGCTGTTTTTT.

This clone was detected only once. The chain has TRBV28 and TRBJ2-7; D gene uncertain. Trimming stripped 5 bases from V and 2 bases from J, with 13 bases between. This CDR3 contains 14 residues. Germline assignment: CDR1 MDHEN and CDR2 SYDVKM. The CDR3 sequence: CASSPLEIPYEQYF. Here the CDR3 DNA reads TGTGCCAGCAGTCCTCTGGAGATCCCCTACGAGCAGTACTTC.

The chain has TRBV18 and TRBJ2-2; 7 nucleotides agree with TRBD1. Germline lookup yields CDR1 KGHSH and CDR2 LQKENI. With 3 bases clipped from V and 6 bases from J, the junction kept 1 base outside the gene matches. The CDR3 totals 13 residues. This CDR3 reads CASSPGTAGELFF. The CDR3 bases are TGTGCCAGCTCACCTGGGACAGCCGGGGAGCTGTTTTTT.

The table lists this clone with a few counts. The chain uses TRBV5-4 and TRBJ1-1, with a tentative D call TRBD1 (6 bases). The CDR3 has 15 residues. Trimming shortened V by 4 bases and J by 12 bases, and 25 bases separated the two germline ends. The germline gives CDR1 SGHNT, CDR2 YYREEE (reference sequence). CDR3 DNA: TGTGCCAGCAGCCCCGGAGGGCTGGGGGGGGGCCTCACTTTCTTT. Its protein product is CASSPGGLGGGLTFF.

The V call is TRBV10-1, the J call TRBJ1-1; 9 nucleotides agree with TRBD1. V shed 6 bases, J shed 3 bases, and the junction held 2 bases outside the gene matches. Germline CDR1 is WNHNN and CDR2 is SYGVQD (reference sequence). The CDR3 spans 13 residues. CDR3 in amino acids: CASSRDRDTEAFF. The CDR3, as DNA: TGCGCCAGCAGCCGGGACAGGGACACTGAAGCTTTCTTT.

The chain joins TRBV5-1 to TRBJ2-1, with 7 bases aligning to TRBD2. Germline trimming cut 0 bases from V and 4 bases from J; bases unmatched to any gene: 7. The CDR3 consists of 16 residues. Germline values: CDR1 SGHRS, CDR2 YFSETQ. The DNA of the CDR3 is TGCGCCAGCAGCTTGGGGGGAGGGTTAGGGTACAATGAGCAGTTCTTC. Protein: CASSLGGGLGYNEQFF.

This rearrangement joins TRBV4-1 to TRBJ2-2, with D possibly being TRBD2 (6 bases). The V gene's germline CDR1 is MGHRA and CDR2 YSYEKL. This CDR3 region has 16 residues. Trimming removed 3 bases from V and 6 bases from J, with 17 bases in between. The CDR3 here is CASSHFRDSRPGELFF. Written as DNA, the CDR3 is TGCGCCAGCAGCCATTTCCGGGACTCGAGGCCCGGGGAGCTGTTTTTT.

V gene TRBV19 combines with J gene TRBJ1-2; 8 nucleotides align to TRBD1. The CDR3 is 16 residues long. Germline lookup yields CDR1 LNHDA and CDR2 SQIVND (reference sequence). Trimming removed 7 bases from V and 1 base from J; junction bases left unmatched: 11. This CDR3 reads CASNLGQELFNYGYTF. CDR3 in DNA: TGTGCCAGTAATCTGGGACAGGAACTTTTTAACTATGGCTACACCTTC.

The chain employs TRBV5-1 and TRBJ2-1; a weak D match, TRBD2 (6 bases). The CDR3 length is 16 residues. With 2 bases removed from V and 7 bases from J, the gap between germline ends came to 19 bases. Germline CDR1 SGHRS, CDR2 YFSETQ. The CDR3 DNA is TGCGCCAGCAGCTTCGGGGGTACAACCTCGGTAAATGAGCAGTTCTTC. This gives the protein CASSFGGTTSVNEQFF.